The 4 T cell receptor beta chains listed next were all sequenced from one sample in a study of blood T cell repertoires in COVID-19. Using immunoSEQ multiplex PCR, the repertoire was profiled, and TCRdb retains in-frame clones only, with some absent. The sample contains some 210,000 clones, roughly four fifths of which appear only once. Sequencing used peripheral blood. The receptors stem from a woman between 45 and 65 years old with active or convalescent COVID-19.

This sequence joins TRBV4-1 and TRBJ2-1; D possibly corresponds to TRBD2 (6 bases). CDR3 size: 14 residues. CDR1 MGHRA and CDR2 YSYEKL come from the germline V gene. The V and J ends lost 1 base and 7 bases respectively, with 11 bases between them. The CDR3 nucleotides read TGCGCCAGCAGCCAAGGCGGGGCGGGGAATGAGCAGTTCTTC. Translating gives CASSQGGAGNEQFF.

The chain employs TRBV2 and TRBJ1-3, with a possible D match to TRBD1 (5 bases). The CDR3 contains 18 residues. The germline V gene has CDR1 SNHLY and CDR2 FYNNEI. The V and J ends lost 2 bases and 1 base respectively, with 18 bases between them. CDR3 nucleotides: TGTGCCAGCAGTGAATGGGGGGTACGCCAGAGTTCTGGAAACACCATATATTTT. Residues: CASSEWGVRQSSGNTIYF.

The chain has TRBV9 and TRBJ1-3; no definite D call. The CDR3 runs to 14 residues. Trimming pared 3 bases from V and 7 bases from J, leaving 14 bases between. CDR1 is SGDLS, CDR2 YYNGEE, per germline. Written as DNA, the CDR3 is TGTGCCAGCAGCGGAGGATCGCTTTATAACACCATATATTTT. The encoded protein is CASSGGSLYNTIYF.

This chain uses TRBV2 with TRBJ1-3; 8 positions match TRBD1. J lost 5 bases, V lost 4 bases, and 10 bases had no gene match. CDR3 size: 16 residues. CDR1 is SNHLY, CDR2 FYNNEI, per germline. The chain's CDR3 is CASSVFQGASRNTIYF. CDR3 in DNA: TGTGCCAGCAGTGTGTTCCAGGGGGCCTCCCGAAACACCATATATTTT. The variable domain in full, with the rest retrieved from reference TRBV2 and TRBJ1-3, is EPEVTQTPSHQVTQMGQEVILRCVPISNHLYFYWYRQILGQKVEFLVSFYNNEISEKSEIFDDQFSVERPDGSNFTLKIRSTKLEDSAMYFCASSVFQGASRNTIYFGEGSWLTVV.